Below, 17 T cell receptor beta chains from the same sample are listed, as sequenced in a study of blood T cell repertoires in COVID-19. Using immunoSEQ multiplex PCR, the repertoire was profiled, and TCRdb retains in-frame clones only, with some absent. The table records roughly 500,000 clones, 80% to 90% of them present only once. Sequencing used PBMCs or T cells enriched from blood (not recorded which). These TCRs come from a woman aged 60 to 75 who had recovered from COVID-19.

This chain uses TRBV2 with TRBJ1-6; D gene uncertain. Germline assignment: CDR1 SNHLY and CDR2 FYNNEI. This CDR3 contains 15 residues. Trimming took 6 bases from V and 10 from J, leaving 19 bases between them. DNA for the CDR3: TGTGCCAGCAGCTCCGTGACTCCTGGCGAGTCACCCCTCCACTTT. As protein: CASSSVTPGESPLHF.

The chain's CDR3 is CASSYIDRSDTEAFF. As DNA, the CDR3 is TGTGCCAGCAGTTACATTGACAGGTCGGACACTGAAGCTTTCTTT. J is TRBJ1-1 and V is TRBV6-5, with D possibly TRBD1 on 6 matching bases. Per the germline V gene, CDR1 is MNHEY and CDR2 is SVGAGI. This CDR3 spans 15 amino acids. The V end lost 2 bases, the J end lost 3 bases, and 13 bases lay between the germline ends.

The V call is TRBV3-1 (or the pseudogene TRBV3-2), the J call TRBJ1-1; weak D call: TRBD1 (5 bases). Trimming stripped 1 base from V and 1 base from J, with 7 bases between. Germline V gene data show CDR1 as LGHDT and CDR2 as YNNKEL (reference sequence). The CDR3 contains 14 residues. The CDR3 spells CASSQVQGNTEAFF. The CDR3 DNA reads as TGTGCCAGCAGCCAAGTTCAGGGGAACACTGAAGCTTTCTTT.

The rearrangement links TRBV19 to TRBJ1-1, with TRBD1 matching 9 bases. Germline values: CDR1 LNHDA, CDR2 SQIVND (reference sequence). The J segment lost 6 bases and the V segment lost 4 bases, leaving 3 bases of the junction unmatched. CDR3 size: 13 residues. The DNA for the CDR3 is TGTGCCAGTAGTACCCGGGACAGGGCTGAAGCTTTCTTT. Its protein product is CASSTRDRAEAFF.

This chain joins TRBV7-9 and TRBJ2-3; 7 nucleotides agree with TRBD1. Germline V gene data show CDR1 as SEHNR and CDR2 as FQNEAQ (reference sequence). The junction had 10 bases not matched to a gene; V was cut back by 5 bases and J by 5 bases. This CDR3 has 15 residues. The CDR3 sequence is CASSLTGEEGDTQYF. The CDR3 nucleotides read TGTGCCAGCAGCCTCACAGGGGAAGAGGGAGATACGCAGTATTTT. The variable domain in full, with the rest retrieved from reference TRBV7-9 and TRBJ2-3, is DTGVSQNPRHKITKRGQNVTFRCDPISEHNRLYWYRQTLGQGPEFLTYFQNEAQLEKSRLLSDRFSAERPKGSFSTLEIQRTEQGDSAMYLCASSLTGEEGDTQYFGPGTRLTVL.

The V gene is TRBV30, the J gene TRBJ2-5; 9 bases align to TRBD1. Germline CDR1 and CDR2: GTSNPN and SVGIG (reference sequence). V lost 6 bases and J lost 5; bases outside the gene matches: 13. This CDR3 spans 15 amino acids. DNA for the CDR3: TGTGCCTGTCAAAGGGGACAGGGATTGTTCGAGACCCAGTACTTC. Translation gives CACQRGQGLFETQYF. The entire variable domain, with the rest obtained from reference TRBV30 and TRBJ2-5, is as follows: SQTIHQWPATLVQPVGSPLSLECTVEGTSNPNLYWYRQAAGRGLQLLFYSVGIGQISSEVPQNLSASRPQDRQFILSSKKLLLSDSGFYLCACQRGQGLFETQYFGPGTRLLVL.

The chain links TRBV7-9 to TRBJ2-7; D possibly corresponds to TRBD1 (5 bases). The CDR3 loop spans 15 amino acids. V dropped 5 bases and J dropped 3 bases, with 17 bases sitting between them. The germline gives CDR1 SEHNR, CDR2 FQNEAQ (reference sequence). The CDR3 DNA reads as TGTGCCAGCAGCAAAGACACAGGAATCAGCTACGAGCAGTACTTC. The encoded protein is CASSKDTGISYEQYF.

This chain uses TRBV24-1 with TRBJ1-5; D perhaps matches TRBD1 (6 bases). V was clipped by 3 bases and J by 7 bases, with 15 bases between them. The CDR3 contains 15 residues. Germline values: CDR1 KGHDR, CDR2 SFDVKD. In nucleotides, the CDR3 is TGTGCCACCAGTGATCCAGGGGAACCACAGCAGCCCCAGCATTTT. This gives the protein CATSDPGEPQQPQHF.

CDR3 nucleotides: TGTGCCAGCAGCGTCCGACAGGGGGCTTATGAGCAGTTCTTC. It is translated as CASSVRQGAYEQFF. This chain uses TRBV9 with TRBJ2-1, with 10 nucleotides matching TRBD1. Losses at the gene ends were 2 bases for V and 8 bases for J; bases not matched to a gene: 4. The germline V gene encodes CDR1 SGDLS and CDR2 YYNGEE. This CDR3 has 14 amino acids.

The rearrangement uses TRBV30 and TRBJ1-5; D might be TRBD1 (6 bases). Trimming removed 1 base at V and 5 bases at J, with 9 bases between. This CDR3 region has 13 residues. The germline V gene has CDR1 GTSNPN and CDR2 SVGIG (reference sequence). As DNA, the CDR3 is TGTGCCTGGAGTGACAGGGCCCATCAGCCCCAGCATTTT. The encoded protein is CAWSDRAHQPQHF. The complete variable domain, with remaining parts taken from reference TRBV30 and TRBJ1-5, reads SQTIHQWPATLVQPVGSPLSLECTVEGTSNPNLYWYRQAAGRGLQLLFYSVGIGQISSEVPQNLSASRPQDRQFILSSKKLLLSDSGFYLCAWSDRAHQPQHFGDGTRLSIL.

The CDR3 loop is CASRPGGGDTQYF. The CDR3 bases are TGTGCCAGCAGGCCCGGGGGGGGCGATACGCAGTATTTT. The rearrangement joins TRBV2 to TRBJ2-3, with TRBD2 matching over 8 bases. The CDR3 covers 13 residues. Germline V gene data show CDR1 as SNHLY and CDR2 as FYNNEI. Germline trimming cut 6 bases from V and 6 bases from J; bases unmatched to any gene: 5.

The chain employs TRBV4-1 and TRBJ1-2; 7 bases line up with TRBD1. CDR3 length: 16 amino acids. Germline V gene lookup returns CDR1 MGHRA and CDR2 YSYEKL. The J segment lost 2 bases and the V segment lost 0 bases, leaving 6 bases of the junction unmatched. The CDR3 spells CASSQDPDRANYGYTF. The CDR3 DNA sequence: TGCGCCAGCAGCCAAGATCCCGACAGGGCCAACTATGGCTACACCTTC.

CDR3 in DNA: TGTGCCAGCAGTTTATACTCCGGACTAGCTCTCAATGAGCAGTTCTTC. The encoded protein is CASSLYSGLALNEQFF. The V gene is TRBV27, the J gene TRBJ2-1; TRBD2 matches at 8 bases. The CDR3 covers 16 residues. The germline V gene has CDR1 MNHEY and CDR2 SMNVEV (reference sequence). V dropped 1 base and J dropped 6; count of bases not matched to a gene: 8.

The V gene is TRBV5-4, the J gene TRBJ2-7; a weak D match, TRBD2 (6 bases). Per the germline V gene, CDR1 is SGHNT and CDR2 is YYREEE (reference sequence). The V end was cut by 0 bases, the J end by 4 bases, with 11 bases between. The CDR3 extends over 14 amino acids. The CDR3 sequence: CASSLAGGKYEQYV. The CDR3 DNA follows: TGTGCCAGCAGCTTGGCCGGAGGGAAATACGAGCAGTACGTC.

The rearrangement joins TRBV5-1 to TRBJ2-6, with a tentative D call TRBD2 (5 bases). With 7 bases removed from V and 1 base from J, the gap between germline ends came to 12 bases. The CDR3 loop spans 15 amino acids. Germline loops: CDR1 SGHRS, CDR2 YFSETQ. The CDR3 loop is CASGIGESGANVLTF. CDR3 bases: TGCGCCAGCGGGATTGGGGAGTCTGGGGCCAACGTCCTGACTTTC.

The chain links TRBV28 to TRBJ1-6; 7 bases are a match to TRBD1. V lost 5 bases, J lost 7 bases, and 5 bases stayed unmatched. This CDR3 has 14 residues. Germline V gene sequence: CDR1 MDHEN, CDR2 SYDVKM. CDR3 in amino acids: CASSIQGFNSPLHF. The CDR3 DNA reads TGTGCCAGCAGTATACAGGGGTTCAATTCACCCCTCCACTTT.

CDR3 nucleotides: TGTGCCAGCAGGTCGGGGTCTCAGCCCCAGCATTTT. Translation: CASRSGSQPQHF. The V call is TRBV6-5, the J call TRBJ1-5; D is undetermined. V was shortened by 6 bases and J by 6 bases, with 9 bases between the two germline ends. CDR3 length: 12 residues. Germline values: CDR1 MNHEY, CDR2 SVGAGI.